The rows below give T cell receptor beta chains drawn from one sample of a study of beta chain features in type 1 diabetes. The repertoire was sequenced with immunoSEQ multiplex PCR; TCRdb's copy has only in-frame clones and lacks some. Altogether a few hundred thousand clones are present, 9.5% to 10% being singletons, with the ten largest covering approximately 0.55%. Sequenced sample: central memory CD4+ T cells from blood. These receptors all stem from a man aged 30-40 years with type 1 diabetes. CDR3s include the opening cysteine and the closing phenylalanine or tryptophan. A D gene is named only where the DNA matches it firmly. Part of the rows lack a size; the others show once, few, many or a class for expanded clones.

j_call	clone_size	v_call	d_call	cdr3_nt	cdr3_aa
TRBJ2-7	few	TRBV2	NA	TGTGCCAGCAACAGGGAGTCCTACGAGCAGTACTTC	CASNRESYEQYF
TRBJ2-1	once	TRBV25-1	TRBD2	TGTGCCAGCAGTATGACTAGCGGGAGGGTGAATGAGCAGTTCTTC	CASSMTSGRVNEQFF
TRBJ2-7	NA	TRBV2	NA	TGTGCCAGCAGTGAGGTAGGGGAGGACGAGCAGTACTTC	CASSEVGEDEQYF
TRBJ2-7	NA	TRBV2	TRBD1	TGTGCCAGCAGGCCCGGGACAGGGGGCGAATACGAGCAGTACTTC	CASRPGTGGEYEQYF
TRBJ1-1	few	TRBV5-1	NA	TGCGCCAGCAGCAAGAGGACAGTGGACACTGAAGCTTTCTTT	CASSKRTVDTEAFF
TRBJ2-3	few	TRBV14	NA	TGTGCCAGCAGCCCCTACACGGGGGCAATTGGGGATACGCAGTATTTT	CASSPYTGAIGDTQYF
TRBJ2-5	NA	TRBV5-1	NA	TGCGCCAGCCAAACTTCGTACCAAGAGACCCAGTACTTC	CASQTSYQETQYF
TRBJ1-3	NA	TRBV15	NA	TGTGCCACCAGCATCCCCGGGGGGCTAGGAAACACCATATATTTT	CATSIPGGLGNTIYF
TRBJ2-5	many	TRBV7-6	NA	TGTGCCAGCAGCTTAGGTCCAGAGACCCAGTACTTC	CASSLGPETQYF
TRBJ1-1	few	TRBV5-1	TRBD1	TGCGCCAGCAGCGTCCGACAGGGGAGGACTGAAGCTTTCTTT	CASSVRQGRTEAFF
TRBJ1-1	NA	TRBV6-1	NA	TGTGCCAGCAGTTTACAGGGAGAGACTGAAGCTTTCTTT	CASSLQGETEAFF
TRBJ2-3	few	TRBV4-2	TRBD2	TGTGCCAGCAGCCAAGGGACTAGTATAGAGGGTGCAGATACGCAGTATTTT	CASSQGTSIEGADTQYF
TRBJ2-1	NA	TRBV28	TRBD2	TGTGCCAGCACCGAGACTAGCGGGAGGGCAAGAAATGAGCAGTTCTTC	CASTETSGRARNEQFF
TRBJ2-7	NA	TRBV18	TRBD1	TGTGCCAGCTCACCTGAGGGGACAGGGACCTCCGAGCAGTACTTC	CASSPEGTGTSEQYF
TRBJ2-7	few	TRBV28	TRBD1	TGTGCCAGCAGTTCACCGACGTCAGGGACAGCCCTTTCCTACGAGCAGTACTTC	CASSSPTSGTALSYEQYF
TRBJ2-3	NA	TRBV6-5	TRBD1	TGTGCCAGCAGGAGACAGGGGGGGACAGATACGCAGTATTTT	CASRRQGGTDTQYF
TRBJ2-1	few	TRBV7-9	TRBD2	TGTGCCAGCAGCCTTTTGGGTGGGACTAGTCATGAGCAGTTCTTC	CASSLLGGTSHEQFF
TRBJ2-3	few	TRBV5-5	NA	TGTGCCAGCAGCTCTGGGACGGACTTTTCGGTAGATACGCAGTATTTT	CASSSGTDFSVDTQYF
TRBJ2-5	few	TRBV7-9	NA	TGTGCCAGCAGCTTCCCCCCTCAAGAGACCCAGTACTTC	CASSFPPQETQYF
TRBJ2-2	many	TRBV7-2	TRBD1	TGTGCCAGCAGCTCCACGGGACAGCACACCGGGGAGCTGTTTTTT	CASSSTGQHTGELFF
TRBJ1-2	NA	TRBV7-9	TRBD1	TGTGCCAGCAGCCCCGGGACAGGGAATGGCTACACCTTC	CASSPGTGNGYTF
TRBJ2-2	many	TRBV5-4	TRBD1	TGTGCCAGCAGCTTGGGGGGACAGGGGGAGACCGGGGAGCTGTTTTTT	CASSLGGQGETGELFF
TRBJ2-1	NA	TRBV2	TRBD1	TGTGCCAGCGCTAAATACGGACAGGGGAATGGCAATGAGCAGTTCTTC	CASAKYGQGNGNEQFF
TRBJ1-1	NA	TRBV29-1	NA	TGCAGCGTTGATTACTCCGGGGCCACTGAAGCTTTCTTT	CSVDYSGATEAFF
TRBJ2-3	NA	TRBV7-9	NA	TGTGCCAGCAGCCACGACCGGTGGAGGACAGATACGCAGTATTTT	CASSHDRWRTDTQYF
TRBJ2-3	few	TRBV6-5	NA	TGTGCCAGCAGTTCGTCAGCGGCAACAAGCACAGATACGCAGTATTTT	CASSSSAATSTDTQYF
TRBJ2-1	NA	TRBV27	NA	TGTGCCAGCAGTTTAATGTCAGTCTCCTACAATGAGCAGTTCTTC	CASSLMSVSYNEQFF
TRBJ1-3	NA	TRBV19	NA	TGTGCCCGGGAGGACAGCTCTGGAAACACCATATATTTT	CAREDSSGNTIYF
TRBJ2-7	few	TRBV28	NA	TGTGCCAGCAGTTTACCTAGCGCGAGCTCCTACGAGCAGTACTTC	CASSLPSASSYEQYF
TRBJ2-7	NA	TRBV11-3	NA	TGTGCCAGCAGCCCCCTTGGGGGCGGACGCCAAGGAGAGGTCGAGCAGTACTTC	CASSPLGGGRQGEVEQYF
TRBJ1-2	few	TRBV27	NA	TGTGCCAGCAGTTCCCAGGGGTTTGGTGGCTACACCTTC	CASSSQGFGGYTF
TRBJ2-7	few	TRBV10-3	TRBD1	TGTGCCAGCAGTTACCGGGACAGATACTACGAGCAGTACTTC	CASSYRDRYYEQYF
TRBJ2-5	NA	TRBV5-1	NA	TGCGCCAGCAGCTTGGAACCGCTCTCCTCCGGGACCCAGTACTTC	CASSLEPLSSGTQYF
TRBJ2-3	few	TRBV7-3	NA	TGTGCCAGCAGCTTCCGCGGGGATACGCAGTATTTT	CASSFRGDTQYF
TRBJ2-1	NA	TRBV28	NA	TGTGCCACCCAGGGAACAGACAATGAGCAGTTCTTC	CATQGTDNEQFF
TRBJ2-3	few	TRBV7-2	NA	TGTGCCAGCAGCTCGCAGGGGGGGCCGACAGATACGCAGTATTTT	CASSSQGGPTDTQYF
TRBJ2-1	few	TRBV6-5	TRBD2	TGTGCCAGCAGTTCCCGGACTAGCGGATACAATGAGCAGTTCTTC	CASSSRTSGYNEQFF
TRBJ2-7	NA	TRBV15	NA	TGTGCCACCAGCAGAGATAAGGGGTACCAGTACTTC	CATSRDKGYQYF
TRBJ2-5	NA	TRBV7-2	NA	TGTGCCAGCACCAAGGGTGTAGAGACCCAGTACTTC	CASTKGVETQYF
TRBJ1-3	many	TRBV18	NA	TGTGCCAGCTCACCCGACAGTAGGGGAAACACCATATATTTT	CASSPDSRGNTIYF
TRBJ2-2	many	TRBV5-4	TRBD2	TGTGCCAGCAGCCCGGGAGGGACGAACACCGGGGAGCTGTTTTTT	CASSPGGTNTGELFF
TRBJ1-1	many	TRBV5-6	NA	TGTGCCAGCAGCTTGCGCGGGAGTGAAGCTTTCTTT	CASSLRGSEAFF
TRBJ2-2	few	TRBV10-3	TRBD1	TGTGCCATCAGCGGGACAGGTATGGACACCGGGGAGCTGTTTTTT	CAISGTGMDTGELFF
TRBJ1-3	few	TRBV5-1	NA	TGCGCCAGCAGCTTGGCCGGGGGATCTCCTGGAAACACCATATATTTT	CASSLAGGSPGNTIYF
TRBJ1-3	NA	TRBV7-2	NA	TGTGCCAGCAGCCCCAACACCCTCCAACGGGACACCATATATTTT	CASSPNTLQRDTIYF
TRBJ2-6	NA	TRBV7-9	NA	TGTGCCAGCAGGGAGAGCTCTGGGGCCAACGTCCTGACTTTC	CASRESSGANVLTF
TRBJ2-2	few	TRBV7-7	TRBD1	TGTGCTAGCAGCTTATCCACAGGGGCGAACACCGGGGAGCTGTTTTTT	CASSLSTGANTGELFF
TRBJ1-4	NA	TRBV5-1	NA	TGCGCCAGCAGCGACAAGGCAACTAATGAAAAACTGTTTTTT	CASSDKATNEKLFF
TRBJ2-7	NA	TRBV27	NA	TGTGCCAGCAGTTTCATAGAGGGTTACGAGCAGTACTTC	CASSFIEGYEQYF
TRBJ2-7	NA	TRBV5-6	TRBD1	TGTGCCAGCAGCTTGGCCCACAGGGGAAGGTACGAGCAGTACTTC	CASSLAHRGRYEQYF
TRBJ2-7	few	TRBV4-3	TRBD2	TGCGCCAGCAGCCAAGATGCGTTTCGAGGACTAGCGGGAGATAAGAGCTACGAGCAGTACTTC	CASSQDAFRGLAGDKSYEQYF
TRBJ2-7	NA	TRBV5-5	TRBD2	TGTGCCAGCAAGCTGCCGGGACTAGCGGGACCCGAGCAGTACTTC	CASKLPGLAGPEQYF
TRBJ1-1	few	TRBV5-4	NA	TGTGCCAGCAGCTTGGTGAGCCAGAACACTGAAGCTTTCTTT	CASSLVSQNTEAFF
TRBJ2-3	NA	TRBV5-1	NA	TGCGCCAGCAGGGACACAGATACGCAGTATTTT	CASRDTDTQYF
TRBJ2-2	few	TRBV29-1	NA	TGCAGTGGGAGAGGAATGGACACCGGGGAGCTGTTTTTT	CSGRGMDTGELFF
TRBJ2-1	few	TRBV5-1	TRBD2	TGCGCCAGCAGTTCCGGGACTAGACAAAATGAGCAGTTCTTC	CASSSGTRQNEQFF